This T cell receptor beta chain is drawn from a study of CD8 T cells in Susac syndrome. RNA totalling about 0.5 to 1 ug underwent reverse transcription with random hexamers. Across 54 Vbeta and 13 Jbeta, immunoSEQ multiplex PCR amplified TCR beta CDR3. TCRdb called the immunoSEQ multiplex PCR reads again in MiXCR, with one record for every CDR3 protein. Of 150,000 to 200,000 distinct CDR3 sequences detected, around 95% appear once; the ten largest clones hold roughly 0.13%. The CD8+ and CD4+ T cells were negatively isolated, with the TEMRA cells enriched by FACS. Germline CDR1 KGHDR, CDR2 SFDVKD. The CDR3 is 16 amino acids. The ends were cut back, 2 bases at V and 5 bases at J, with 17 bases in the middle.

This sequence was found in a human donor in good health. The specimen was CD4+ T cells from PBMCs. V gene TRBV24-1 combines with J gene TRBJ2-5, with a tentative D call TRBD1 (6 bases). The CDR3 here is CATSDSYVGAVETQYF. CDR3 in DNA: TGTGCCACCAGTGATTCCTACGTGGGGGCGGTGGAGACCCAGTACTTC.